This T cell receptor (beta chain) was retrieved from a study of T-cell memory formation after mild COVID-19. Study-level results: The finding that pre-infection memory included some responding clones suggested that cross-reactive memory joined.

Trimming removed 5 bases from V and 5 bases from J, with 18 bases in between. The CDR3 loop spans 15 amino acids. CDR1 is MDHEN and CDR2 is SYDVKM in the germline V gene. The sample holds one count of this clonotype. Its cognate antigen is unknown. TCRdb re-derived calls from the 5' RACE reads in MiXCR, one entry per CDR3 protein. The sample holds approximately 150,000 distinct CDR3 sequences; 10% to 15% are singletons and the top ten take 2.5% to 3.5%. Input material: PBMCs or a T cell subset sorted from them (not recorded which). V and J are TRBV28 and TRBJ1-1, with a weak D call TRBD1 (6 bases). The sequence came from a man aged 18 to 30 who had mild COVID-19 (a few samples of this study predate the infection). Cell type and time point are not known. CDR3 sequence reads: CASSLPGRGVTEAFF. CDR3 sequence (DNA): TGTGCCAGCAGTCTCCCCGGCAGGGGAGTGACTGAAGCTTTCTTT.